These T cell receptor beta chains were read from a single sample in a study of T cell responses to AZD1222 COVID-19 vaccine. Using immunoSEQ multiplex PCR, the repertoire was profiled, and TCRdb retains in-frame clones only, with some absent. Of some 67,000 clones listed, 83% are singletons. The source was peripheral blood, collected 28 days after the second AZD1222 dose. The receptors originated from an adult who received the AZD1222 COVID-19 vaccine. Both conserved end residues are part of each CDR3. The size of a clone is reported for some rows only, either as once, few or many, or as a class for expanded clones.

j_gene: TRBJ1-2
v_gene: TRBV3-1/TRBV3-2
abundance: -
len: 17
CDR3aa: CASSQDLRAPSGSGYTF

j_gene: TRBJ2-2
v_gene: TRBV7-2
abundance: -
len: 15
CDR3aa: CASSSGTVNTGELFF

j_gene: TRBJ1-2
v_gene: TRBV2
abundance: once
len: 12
CDR3aa: CASRLGMGGYTF

j_gene: TRBJ2-6
v_gene: TRBV24-1
abundance: -
len: 16
CDR3aa: CATSDLDVSGANVLTF

j_gene: TRBJ1-6
v_gene: TRBV3-1/TRBV3-2
abundance: -
len: 12
CDR3aa: CASSQINSPLHF

j_gene: TRBJ1-4
v_gene: TRBV19
abundance: -
len: 14
CDR3aa: CASSIRTASVVLFF

j_gene: TRBJ1-1
v_gene: TRBV7-9
abundance: -
len: 12
CDR3aa: CASSQTWAEAFF

j_gene: TRBJ1-6
v_gene: TRBV12-3/TRBV12-4
abundance: -
len: 13
CDR3aa: CASSNLQNSPLHF

j_gene: TRBJ1-3
v_gene: TRBV19
abundance: -
len: 16
CDR3aa: CASSPPTGTTGNTIYF

j_gene: TRBJ2-7
v_gene: TRBV5-6
abundance: once
len: 14
CDR3aa: CASSLDGITYEQYF

j_gene: TRBJ2-3
v_gene: TRBV6-5
abundance: -
len: 14
CDR3aa: CASSSLGAADTQYF

j_gene: TRBJ1-1
v_gene: TRBV6-5
abundance: -
len: 13
CDR3aa: CASRVGQGTEAFF

j_gene: TRBJ2-5
v_gene: TRBV7-9
abundance: -
len: 14
CDR3aa: CASSLAGNRETQYF

j_gene: TRBJ1-4
v_gene: TRBV24-1
abundance: -
len: 16
CDR3aa: CATSDPGGQGNEKLFF

j_gene: TRBJ1-5
v_gene: TRBV2
abundance: once
len: 15
CDR3aa: CASSEGRGPRQPQHF

j_gene: TRBJ1-2
v_gene: TRBV23-1
abundance: -
len: 14
CDR3aa: CASSRRGRGYGYTF

j_gene: TRBJ1-6
v_gene: TRBV6-5
abundance: -
len: 15
CDR3aa: CASSWDRARQSPLHF

j_gene: TRBJ2-2
v_gene: TRBV4-1
abundance: -
len: 14
CDR3aa: CASSPRKYTGELFF

j_gene: TRBJ2-2
v_gene: TRBV5-8
abundance: few
len: 16
CDR3aa: CASSWGLAVNTGELFF

j_gene: TRBJ2-7
v_gene: TRBV5-1
abundance: -
len: 13
CDR3aa: CASSFQGIYEQYF

j_gene: TRBJ1-2
v_gene: TRBV9
abundance: -
len: 16
CDR3aa: CASSVAKKGEEYGYTF

j_gene: TRBJ1-1
v_gene: TRBV6-1
abundance: -
len: 17
CDR3aa: CASSDRTRDRGITEAFF

j_gene: TRBJ1-6
v_gene: TRBV7-2
abundance: -
len: 13
CDR3aa: CASSPLYNSPLHF

j_gene: TRBJ2-1
v_gene: TRBV6-1
abundance: -
len: 12
CDR3aa: CASSDLHNEQFF

j_gene: TRBJ2-5
v_gene: TRBV5-1
abundance: -
len: 15
CDR3aa: CASSLMGSSLKTQYF

j_gene: TRBJ1-5
v_gene: TRBV7-9
abundance: few
len: 14
CDR3aa: CASSSRTGDQPQHF

j_gene: TRBJ2-5
v_gene: TRBV7-7
abundance: -
len: 15
CDR3aa: CASSYAGGPSETQYF